The T cell receptor (beta chain) described here comes from a study of blood T cell repertoires in COVID-19. Measured with immunoSEQ multiplex PCR; TCRdb has only the in-frame clones, and not every one. The sample holds around 260,000 clones, roughly 92% seen once. Per germline, CDR1 MNHEY and CDR2 SMNVEV (reference sequence). CDR3 length: 14 amino acids. V trimming: 3 bases; J trimming: 2 bases; junction bases outside the gene matches: 2. Seattle's enrolled individuals joined amid active infection and were then monitored longitudinally. The sequencing sample was made of peripheral blood. The receptor was isolated from a woman aged 25-40 years with COVID-19, enrolled during active disease. V gene TRBV27 combines with J gene TRBJ2-5; TRBD2 agrees at 8 bases. DNA of the CDR3: TGTGCCAGCAGTTTCATAGCGGGGCAAGAGACCCAGTACTTC. It specifies CASSFIAGQETQYF.